This TCR beta chain is drawn from a study of neurological immune-mediated disorders (dated by TCRdb to the late 2010s). In terms of the full investigation: The study compared peripheral blood TCR-beta repertoires of HTLV-I-associated myelopathy (HAM/TSP) patients, multiple sclerosis patients and healthy controls using UMI-based sequencing. The 106 TCR-beta libraries covered PBMC samples along with longitudinal samples, technical triplicates, and paired sorted CD4+ and CD8+ T-cell subsets. Technical triplicate libraries were sequenced to precisely calculate the variability in frequency of each individual clone. The cohort comprised some 71 subjects: 15 or so HAM/TSP patients, around 35 multiple sclerosis patients and about 20 healthy controls.

cDNA synthesis used template-switch 5'RACE with a primer carrying a 10-nucleotide random unique molecular identifier tagging each TCR transcript. Each sequencing run produced over 170 million TCR-beta sequences covering 15-18 subjects. The RNeasy kit was used for extraction of total RNA. Using the KAPA Real-time Library Amplification kit, TCR-beta VDJ regions were amplified with primers for the TCR constant region and the 5'RACE anchor. A first PCR added sample indexes and Illumina adaptors, and a second PCR then raised library yield. After Ampure bead purification, the TCR product of roughly 650 bp was size-selected on a 2% E-gel SizeSelection system. Before pooling, libraries had their quality checked on a Bioanalyzer, their concentration measured with Qubit, and their quantity determined with the Kapa Library Quantification kit. An Illumina HiSeq 2500 was used to sequence the libraries paired-end at 2 x 150 bp. To increase sequence diversity, roughly 24-30% phiX was spiked into each library pool. The original pipeline was this. Quality-filtered reads were processed with the UMI-based MiGEC pipeline, which removed over 80% of raw TCR sequences during error correction. IMGT germline references were used for aligning VDJ genes, and each clonotype was defined as a unique CDR3 amino acid sequence together with its V-J genes. Clonal expansion, Shannon diversity, and CDR3 relatedness (CalcPairwiseDistances, ClusterSamples) were evaluated with VDJtools, and phylogenetic trees were built with CLCbio workbench. Expanded clones were defined as having at least 8 unique UMIs, based on coefficient-of-variation modelling across technical triplicates. TCRdb reran the public reads through fastp at Q25 and MiXCR, keeping productive beta chains. Each CDR3 protein gets just one entry, which takes the most common genes and DNA from the rows behind it. The V and J calls and clone size come from TCRdb's table, not from the authors' own analysis. This sample has roughly 57,000 distinct CDR3 sequences in its table, and less than 25% of those were observed once. The ten most abundant clones make up less than 6% of the sample.

The intended sense of this specimen's time point label: technical triplicate 2. Unsorted PBMC libraries were generated from 2 million PBMCs stored in RNAlater at -80 °C until RNA extraction. PBMCs were separated from peripheral blood using Ficoll-Hypaque density gradient centrifugation and then cryopreserved in liquid nitrogen. With respect to this clonotype: It lacks a known antigen. Base qualities are not at hand, and no much larger clone is one base apart.

The germline V gene encodes CDR1 SEHNR and CDR2 FQNEAQ (reference sequence). The CDR3 goes from the cysteine to the phenylalanine over 11 residues. Of all the DNA, just the CDR3 is kept, 33 bases in frame from base 1. A distance of 5 bases separates the germline ends of V and J, which lose 7 bases and 3 bases respectively. General conclusions and limits of the study: TCR clonal expansion was highest in HAM/TSP patients and lowest in MS patients, with MS patients falling below even healthy controls. Expanded clones from different subjects shared no identical CDR3 amino acid sequences, which suggests that TCR-beta repertoires were private in all groups.

Rearrangement joined TRBV7-9 to TRBJ2-3; no confident D gene assignment can be made. The sequence was obtained from a man aged 55 to 70 with HTLV-1-associated myelopathy (HAM/TSP). Sample: PBMCs. The CDR3 amino acid sequence is: CASTSTDTQYF. The bases read TGTGCCAGCACTTCGACAGATACGCAGTATTTT.